These 32 T cell receptor beta chains were all obtained from the same sample, sequenced in a study of blood T cell repertoires in COVID-19. Repertoires were generated with immunoSEQ multiplex PCR, while TCRdb's copy carries only in-frame clones and drops some. The data hold about 130,000 clones, with 80% to 90% observed a single time. The sequencing sample was made of peripheral blood. All receptors derive from a man aged 55 to 69 with COVID-19, enrolled during active disease.

CDR3 sequence (DNA): TGTGCCAGCAGGGAAACAGGGGAGGCCGGGGAGCTGTTTTTT. Its protein product is CASRETGEAGELFF. V is TRBV7-2 and J is TRBJ2-2; a possible D gene is TRBD1 (7 bases). This CDR3 comprises 14 residues. CDR1 SGHTA and CDR2 FQGNSA come from the germline V gene. V was cut by 6 bases and J by 6 bases, with 14 bases left in between.

This clone showed up just once. The chain joins TRBV10-2 to TRBJ2-7; the D gene is possibly TRBD1 (6 bases). The V gene's germline CDR1 is WSHSY and CDR2 SAAADI. V lost 7 bases and J lost 2, with 15 bases in between. The length of the CDR3 is 14 residues. The CDR3 spells CASIDRDNTYEQYF. The CDR3 DNA sequence: TGCGCCAGCATAGACCGGGACAACACCTACGAGCAGTACTTC.

CDR3 in DNA: TGTGCCAGCAGCGGTAGACAGGGGGGGTATGCAACTAATGAAAAACTGTTTTTT. This gives the protein CASSGRQGGYATNEKLFF. J is TRBJ1-4 and V is TRBV7-8; TRBD1 matches 9 bases. V shed 5 bases, J shed 0 bases, and the junction held 10 bases outside the gene matches. The germline V gene encodes CDR1 SGHVS and CDR2 FQNEAQ. CDR3 size: 18 residues.

This sequence joins TRBV6-6 and TRBJ1-1; D might be TRBD1 (6 bases). This CDR3 comprises 14 residues. V lost 6 bases and J 3 bases, leaving 14 bases between the germline ends. Per germline, CDR1 MNHNY and CDR2 SVGAGI (reference sequence). CDR3 residues: CASRPQGTYTEAFF. The CDR3 region has the DNA TGTGCCAGCAGGCCACAGGGAACATACACTGAAGCTTTCTTT.

The count of this clone is one. CDR3 sequence: CASSEFRGGTEAFF. CDR3 sequence (DNA): TGTGCCAGCAGTGAATTTCGAGGGGGCACTGAAGCTTTCTTT. The J gene is TRBJ1-1, the V gene TRBV25-1, with D tentatively TRBD1 (6 bases). CDR1 MGHDK and CDR2 SYGVNS come from the germline V gene. This CDR3 spans 14 amino acids. V was clipped by 1 base and J by 4 bases, with 10 bases between them.

This chain uses TRBV9 with TRBJ1-1; TRBD1 is a possible D gene (5 bases). From germline, CDR1 is SGDLS and CDR2 YYNGEE. Trimming shortened V by 4 bases and J by 3 bases, and 16 bases separated the two germline ends. There are 15 residues in the CDR3. In DNA form, the CDR3 reads TGTGCCAGCAGCCCCCCCCAGGGCTTGTACACTGAAGCTTTCTTT. This encodes CASSPPQGLYTEAFF.

The table lists this clone with a few counts. The chain employs TRBV9 and TRBJ2-2; 8 bases line up with TRBD2. Germline V gene lookup returns CDR1 SGDLS and CDR2 YYNGEE. The CDR3 is made up of 16 amino acids. V was pared by 2 bases and J by 2 bases, with 5 bases of the junction left unmatched. The CDR3 DNA sequence: TGTGCCAGCAGCGTCTTCGGGGGGGCCAACACCGGGGAGCTGTTTTTT. It specifies CASSVFGGANTGELFF. The full variable domain, its missing parts supplied by reference TRBV9 and TRBJ2-2, is DSGVTQTPKHLITATGQRVTLRCSPRSGDLSVYWYQQSLDQGLQFLIQYYNGEERAKGNILERFSAQQFPDLHSELNLSSLELGDSALYFCASSVFGGANTGELFFGEGSRLTVL.

The chain employs TRBV27 and TRBJ2-1; 12 bases line up with TRBD2. The CDR3 totals 14 residues. Trimming at V came to 6 bases and at J to 9 bases, leaving 6 bases not matched to a gene. CDR1 and CDR2 (germline): MNHEY, SMNVEV (reference sequence). The CDR3 DNA sequence: TGTGCCAGCAGCCTAGCGGGGGGGCCCAGTGAGCAGTTCTTC. Translated, it gives CASSLAGGPSEQFF.

The chain links TRBV19 to TRBJ2-3, with a weak D call TRBD1 (5 bases). This CDR3 has 15 amino acids. Germline V gene lookup returns CDR1 LNHDA and CDR2 SQIVND (reference sequence). Trimming shortened V by 6 bases and J by 6 bases, and 19 bases separated the two germline ends. CDR3 region: CASSLRAEPLDTQYF. For the CDR3, the DNA is TGTGCCAGTAGCCTCAGGGCGGAACCCTTGGATACGCAGTATTTT.

This chain joins TRBV11-3 and TRBJ1-1; no clear D gene. Trimming stripped 3 bases from V and 5 bases from J, with 10 bases between. The CDR3 extends over 13 amino acids. CDR1 and CDR2 from the germline V gene are SGHNT and YENEEA. CDR3 bases: TGTGCCAGCAGCTTGTCCGGGAGTACTGAAGCTTTCTTT. This translates into CASSLSGSTEAFF.

The chain combines TRBV5-1 with TRBJ1-2; perhaps TRBD1 as D (6 bases). V lost 1 base, J lost 4 bases, and 8 bases lay in between. Germline CDR1 is SGHRS and CDR2 is YFSETQ. The CDR3 length is 13 residues. The DNA of the CDR3 is TGCGCCAGCAGCTTGACAGGGTCCTATGGCTACACCTTC. It translates to CASSLTGSYGYTF.

The genes are TRBV19 and TRBJ1-6; no firm D call. Trimming removed 7 bases at V and 0 bases at J, with 16 bases between. CDR1 is LNHDA and CDR2 is SQIVND in the germline V gene (reference sequence). The CDR3 length is 17 residues. This CDR3 is CASKPLDLSSYNSPLHF. The CDR3 DNA is TGTGCCAGTAAACCCCTGGACTTAAGCTCCTATAATTCACCCCTCCACTTT. Based on the CDR3 plus reference TRBV19 and TRBJ1-6, the full variable domain is DGGITQSPKYLFRKEGQNVTLSCEQNLNHDAMYWYRQDPGQGLRLIYYSQIVNDFQKGDIAEGYSVSREKKESFPLTVTSAQKNPTAFYLCASKPLDLSSYNSPLHFGNGTRLTVT.

V and J are TRBV11-2 and TRBJ1-5, with 7 nucleotides matching TRBD1. The V segment lost 2 bases and the J segment 8 bases; nucleotides outside the gene matches: 9. CDR3 size: 15 residues. CDR1 and CDR2 (germline): SGHAT, FQNNGV. The CDR3 is CASSLSGGHSKPQHF. For the CDR3, the DNA is TGTGCCAGCAGCTTATCAGGGGGACACTCCAAGCCCCAGCATTTT.

The chain carries TRBV7-2 and TRBJ2-3; 9 bases align to TRBD2. The CDR3 spans 15 residues. Per the germline V gene, CDR1 is SGHTA and CDR2 is FQGNSA. V shed 5 bases and J 3 bases; nucleotides not matched to a gene: 6. The DNA of the CDR3 is TGTGCCAGCAGCCCTCAAGCGGGGGGAACAGATACGCAGTATTTT. This encodes CASSPQAGGTDTQYF.

CDR3: CASSQGTGHNQPQHF. DNA of the CDR3: TGTGCCAGCAGTCAAGGTACAGGACACAATCAGCCCCAGCATTTT. The rearrangement links TRBV16 to TRBJ1-5, with TRBD1 as a possible D gene (5 bases). V dropped 6 bases and J dropped 3 bases, with 15 bases sitting between them. CDR3 length: 15 amino acids. Germline V lookup: CDR1 KGHSY, CDR2 FQNENV.

The genes are TRBV5-1 and TRBJ2-5; 9 nucleotides agree with TRBD2. CDR1 and CDR2 (germline): SGHRS, YFSETQ. V trimming: 4 bases; J trimming: 2 bases; junction bases outside the gene matches: 12. This CDR3 has 17 amino acids. This chain's CDR3 is CASSPGVAGGKQETQYF. Here the CDR3 DNA reads TGCGCCAGCAGCCCCGGAGTTGCGGGGGGGAAGCAAGAGACCCAGTACTTC.

The chain uses TRBV24-1 and TRBJ1-5; D may be TRBD1 (6 bases). V was clipped by 3 bases and J by 7 bases, with 18 bases between them. The CDR3 covers 16 residues. Per germline, CDR1 KGHDR and CDR2 SFDVKD. CDR3 DNA: TGTGCCACCAGTGATCCCTCGGCAGGGGTTAACCAGCCCCAGCATTTT. It encodes CATSDPSAGVNQPQHF.

The chain employs TRBV19 and TRBJ2-1; 9 nucleotides line up with TRBD2. Germline-derived CDR1 and CDR2 are LNHDA and SQIVND (reference sequence). CDR3 length: 13 residues. V lost 2 bases, J lost 9 bases, and 2 bases stayed unmatched. CDR3 sequence: CASSIPTSGEQFF. Here the CDR3 DNA reads TGTGCCAGTAGTATACCGACTAGCGGTGAGCAGTTCTTC.

The chain has TRBV6-4 and TRBJ1-2, with D unclear. The germline CDR1 and CDR2 sequences are MRHNA and SNTAGT. The CDR3 runs 16 residues. V was clipped by 5 bases and J by 8 bases, with 24 bases between them. Here the CDR3 reads CASSSQGRWWRGGYTF. In nucleotides, the CDR3 is TGTGCCAGCAGTTCCCAAGGAAGGTGGTGGCGCGGGGGCTACACCTTC.

The genes are TRBV5-4 and TRBJ2-1, with 7 bases fitting TRBD1. Germline V gene lookup returns CDR1 SGHNT and CDR2 YYREEE (reference sequence). This CDR3 region has 13 residues. V shed 2 bases and J 8 bases; nucleotides not matched to a gene: 4. The CDR3 sequence is CASSFEGGHEQFF. In DNA, the CDR3 is TGTGCCAGCAGCTTCGAAGGGGGCCATGAGCAGTTCTTC.

V is TRBV10-3 and J is TRBJ1-1; D might be TRBD1 (5 bases). CDR3 length: 14 amino acids. Germline CDR1 and CDR2: ENHRY and SYGVKD. The germline V and J ends were trimmed by 2 bases and 5 bases, with 12 bases remaining between them. CDR3 nucleotides: TGTGCCATCAGTGAGGGGGCGCGGGGGACTGAAGCTTTCTTT. This sequence encodes CAISEGARGTEAFF.

The CDR3 DNA is TGTGCCTGGAGTAGGCTAGCGGGGGGATTCAACACCGGGGAGCTGTTTTTT. The encoded protein is CAWSRLAGGFNTGELFF. This chain connects TRBV30 to TRBJ2-2, with 11 bases aligning to TRBD2. Trimming at V came to 2 bases and at J to 2 bases, leaving 7 bases not matched to a gene. The CDR3 spans 17 residues. CDR1 GTSNPN and CDR2 SVGIG come from the germline V gene (reference sequence).

The rearrangement joins TRBV9 to TRBJ2-4, with D unclear. The germline gives CDR1 SGDLS, CDR2 YYNGEE. This CDR3 has 14 residues. Trimming removed 0 bases at V and 4 bases at J, with 8 bases between. CDR3 amino acids: CASSVGAGKNIQYF. The DNA of the CDR3 is TGTGCCAGCAGCGTAGGGGCTGGAAAAAACATTCAGTACTTC.

This chain uses TRBV5-1 with TRBJ1-5; TRBD1 aligns across 10 bases. After removal of 4 bases from V and 6 bases from J, the junction contained 7 bases not matched to a gene. This CDR3 comprises 15 residues. Germline-derived CDR1 and CDR2 are SGHRS and YFSETQ. CDR3 loop: CASSRGTGEGQPQHF. The CDR3 bases are TGCGCCAGCAGCCGGGGGACAGGGGAGGGTCAGCCCCAGCATTTT. The variable domain in full, with the rest retrieved from reference TRBV5-1 and TRBJ1-5, is KAGVTQTPRYLIKTRGQQVTLSCSPISGHRSVSWYQQTPGQGLQFLFEYFSETQRNKGNFPGRFSGRQFSNSRSEMNVSTLELGDSALYLCASSRGTGEGQPQHFGDGTRLSIL.

This clone appeared once. V and J are TRBV10-3 and TRBJ2-5, with 13 bases identical to TRBD2. The CDR3 has 18 amino acids. J was trimmed by 1 base and V by 0 bases; bases with no gene match: 5. The germline V gene encodes CDR1 ENHRY and CDR2 SYGVKD. The CDR3 bases are TGTGCCATCAGTGAGTCGATACTAGCGGGGGGGACCCAAGAGACCCAGTACTTC. Amino acids: CAISESILAGGTQETQYF.

V is TRBV5-1 and J is TRBJ2-1, with 9 positions matching TRBD2. Germline loops: CDR1 SGHRS, CDR2 YFSETQ. The CDR3 has 15 amino acids. V lost 3 bases to trimming and J lost 10 bases; unmatched junction nucleotides: 11. This chain's CDR3 is CASSSIAGAGGEQFF. The CDR3 DNA reads TGCGCCAGCAGCTCTATAGCGGGGGCCGGTGGGGAGCAGTTCTTC.

The V gene is TRBV9, the J gene TRBJ2-3, with 11 bases identical to TRBD2. The CDR3 is 17 residues long. Per germline, CDR1 SGDLS and CDR2 YYNGEE. V shed 6 bases, J shed 1 base, and the junction held 10 bases outside the gene matches. CDR3 region: CASTEVAGGPGTDTQYF. The CDR3 bases are TGTGCCAGCACCGAAGTAGCGGGGGGGCCTGGCACAGATACGCAGTATTTT.

The J gene is TRBJ2-1, the V gene TRBV7-2; 10 bases fit TRBD2. V lost 0 bases, J lost 5 bases, and 1 base stayed unmatched. In germline, CDR1 is SGHTA, CDR2 FQGNSA. This CDR3 has 15 amino acids. In nucleotides, the CDR3 is TGTGCCAGCAGCTTAGCAGCGGGGGGGCACAATGAGCAGTTCTTC. This translates into CASSLAAGGHNEQFF.

The sample holds one count of this clone. The chain carries TRBV29-1 and TRBJ1-3; 7 bases line up with TRBD1. CDR3 length: 15 amino acids. V shed 5 bases and J 0 bases; nucleotides not matched to a gene: 7. Germline V CDR1 and CDR2: SQVTM, ANQGSEA. The CDR3 reads CSVWYRGRSGNTIYF. The DNA of the CDR3 is TGCAGCGTTTGGTACAGGGGACGCTCTGGAAACACCATATATTTT.

The chain employs TRBV7-8 and TRBJ1-4, with a tentative D call TRBD1 (5 bases). Germline loops: CDR1 SGHVS, CDR2 FQNEAQ. The CDR3 contains 14 residues. V lost 2 bases, J lost 6 bases, and 10 bases lay in between. The DNA of the CDR3 is TGTGCCAGCAGCTTAAGGAGGGGCGATGAAAAACTGTTTTTT. This encodes CASSLRRGDEKLFF.

V is TRBV5-1 and J is TRBJ1-1; maybe TRBD1 (6 bases). The CDR3 is 16 amino acids. Germline values: CDR1 SGHRS, CDR2 YFSETQ. Between the trimmed V and J ends, which lost 1 base and 4 bases, there was a span of 17 bases. For the CDR3, the DNA is TGCGCCAGCAGCTTGAACAGGGTAAGACGAACCACTGAAGCTTTCTTT. This encodes CASSLNRVRRTTEAFF.

This clone was found a few times. The chain recombines TRBV5-6 with TRBJ2-3, with TRBD1 as a possible D gene (5 bases). CDR1 is SGHDT, CDR2 YYEEEE, per germline. V lost 7 bases and J lost 4, with 22 bases in between. The CDR3 spans 16 residues. CDR3 protein: CASVLSGRDGPDTQYF. As DNA, the CDR3 is TGTGCCAGCGTACTATCGGGCAGGGATGGTCCAGATACGCAGTATTTT.